One sample yielded the 15 T cell receptor beta chains listed below, sequenced in a study of T-cell reconstitution after alpha-beta-depleted transplantation in children. TCRbeta library preparation incorporated unique molecular identifiers. TCRdb called the PCR reads again in MiXCR, with one record for every CDR3 protein. This repertoire shows about 160,000 distinct CDR3 sequences, around 10% found once; its top ten account for under 15%. The material was PBMCs, obtained before TCRalphabeta/CD19-depleted stem cell transplant. The receptor source for this set is a boy aged 2 to 10 with acute myeloid leukemia, due to receive a stem cell transplant.

This clonotype occurred many times. The chain employs TRBV20-1 and TRBJ2-1; D ambiguous. Trimming took 5 bases from V and 1 from J, leaving 21 bases between them. Germline CDR1 is DFQATT and CDR2 is SNEGSKA (reference sequence). This CDR3 spans 17 amino acids. The CDR3 nucleotides read TGCAGTGCTGCCACTCACGGCCGACTGGGTTCCTACAATGAGCAGTTCTTC. Protein: CSAATHGRLGSYNEQFF.

This clonotype was detected only a few times. The CDR3 coding sequence is TGTGCCTGGGCCCGATACAGATTTGAGGACCGGGTCTACAATGAGCAGTTCTTC. Translation gives CAWARYRFEDRVYNEQFF. The chain employs TRBV30 and TRBJ2-1; D gene unclear. CDR1 is GTSNPN and CDR2 is SVGIG in the germline V gene (reference sequence). Trimming stripped 5 bases from V and 3 bases from J, with 26 bases between. This CDR3 region has 18 residues.

This clonotype was counted many times. The rearrangement uses TRBV3-1 and TRBJ2-2, with TRBD2 identical over 8 bases. The CDR3 is 15 residues long. Germline V CDR1 and CDR2: LGHDT, YNNKEL (reference sequence). With 4 bases clipped from V and 4 bases from J, the junction kept 5 bases outside the gene matches. CDR3 protein: CASSPKGLVTGELFF. CDR3 nucleotides: TGTGCCAGCAGCCCAAAGGGACTAGTCACCGGGGAGCTGTTTTTT.

Many counts were recorded for this clonotype. The V call is TRBV12-3 or TRBV12-4, the J call TRBJ2-1; 7 nucleotides agree with TRBD2. The CDR3 is 15 amino acids. V lost 6 bases, J lost 4 bases, and 9 bases stayed unmatched. The CDR3 nucleotides read TGTGCCAGCAGCCCCCCTAGCGGACCTTACAATGAGCAGTTCTTC. Amino acid sequence: CASSPPSGPYNEQFF.

This clonotype was picked up many times. The chain has TRBV12-3 or TRBV12-4 and TRBJ2-7, with D unresolved. Trimming left V 2 bases short and J 2 bases short, with 7 bases between. The CDR3 is 13 residues long. CDR3: CASSLSSAYEQYF. As DNA, the CDR3 is TGTGCCAGCAGTTTATCCAGTGCCTACGAGCAGTACTTC.

There are many counts of this clonotype. A read error may be the cause here, since a much bigger clone is one base away. J is TRBJ2-7 and V is TRBV11-2; unclear D gene. This CDR3 is built from 13 residues. Trimming took off 2 bases at V and 0 bases at J, with 5 bases between the two ends. Germline V gene lookup returns CDR1 SGHAT and CDR2 FQNNGV. The chain's CDR3 is CASSLTSSYEQYV. CDR3 in DNA: TGTGCCAGCAGCTTAACAAGCTCCTACGAGCAGTACGTC.

This clonotype was counted a single time. The chain links TRBV19 to TRBJ1-2, with TRBD1 identical over 7 bases. Germline loops: CDR1 LNHDA, CDR2 SQIVND (reference sequence). The V and J ends lost 5 bases and 0 bases, in that order; junction bases with no gene match: 12. The length of the CDR3 is 17 residues. CDR3 in DNA: TGTGCCAGTAGTCGAACTCGGGACAGCGATACTAACTATGGCTACACCTTC. The encoded protein is CASSRTRDSDTNYGYTF.

This clonotype was counted at least ten times. The rearrangement joins TRBV20-1 to TRBJ1-5; a possible D gene is TRBD1 (6 bases). There are 17 residues in the CDR3. CDR1 and CDR2 (germline): DFQATT, SNEGSKA (reference sequence). The germline V and J ends were trimmed by 3 bases and 3 bases, with 21 bases remaining between them. The CDR3: CSARERPGRGFNQPQHF. CDR3 in DNA: TGCAGTGCTAGGGAACGCCCCGGCAGGGGCTTCAATCAGCCCCAGCATTTT.

This clonotype showed up many times. The rearrangement links TRBV20-1 to TRBJ2-5; the D is unclear. The CDR3 loop spans 13 amino acids. Germline loops: CDR1 DFQATT, CDR2 SNEGSKA (reference sequence). V was clipped by 1 base and J by 5 bases, with 11 bases between them. DNA for the CDR3: TGCAGTGCTAGAGTACGGGTCTCGGAGACCCAGTACTTC. Its protein product is CSARVRVSETQYF.

V gene TRBV4-1 combines with J gene TRBJ1-3; TRBD1 matches 8 bases. Germline-derived CDR1 and CDR2 are MGHRA and YSYEKL. V shed 1 base and J 2 bases; nucleotides not matched to a gene: 10. This CDR3 has 18 residues. CDR3 in DNA: TGCGCCAGCAGCCAAGGTGGCAGGACAGGGTCACCTGGAAACACCATATATTTT. Translating gives CASSQGGRTGSPGNTIYF.

Ten or more counts support this clonotype. The chain has TRBV29-1 and TRBJ2-4, with D perhaps matching TRBD1 (5 bases). The V gene's germline CDR1 is SQVTM and CDR2 ANQGSEA. This CDR3 region has 14 residues. The V gene lost 4 bases and the J gene lost 0 bases, with 10 bases spanning the gap. CDR3 in amino acids: CSVGTGLAKNIQYF. As DNA, the CDR3 is TGCAGCGTTGGAACAGGATTAGCCAAAAACATTCAGTACTTC. Based on the CDR3 plus reference TRBV29-1 and TRBJ2-4, the full variable domain is SAVISQKPSRDICQRGTSLTIQCQVDSQVTMMFWYRQQPGQSLTLIATANQGSEATYESGFVIDKFPISRPNLTFSTLTVSNMSPEDSSIYLCSVGTGLAKNIQYFGAGTRLSVL.

Ten or more counts support this clonotype. The CDR3 DNA is TGCAGCGTTGAAGGGCTAGCGGGAGTTAAGGAGACCCAGTACTTC. Translation: CSVEGLAGVKETQYF. The chain employs TRBV29-1 and TRBJ2-5, with TRBD2 matching 10 bases. The CDR3 is 15 residues long. The V gene's germline CDR1 is SQVTM and CDR2 ANQGSEA. J was trimmed by 5 bases and V by 1 base; bases with no gene match: 7.

Concerning this clonotype itself: A much larger clone differs by one base, so this may be a read error. The genes are TRBV2 and TRBJ1-3, with 11 bases fitting TRBD1. With 8 bases clipped from V and 0 bases from J, the junction kept 12 bases outside the gene matches. This CDR3 is 18 amino acids long. The germline V gene encodes CDR1 SNHLY and CDR2 FYNNEI. The CDR3 nucleotides are TGTGCCAGCTGTTCTCGGACAGGGGGCCTAACCTCTGGAAACACCATATATTTT. Encoded protein: CASCSRTGGLTSGNTIYF.

This clonotype was recorded at least ten times. The chain carries TRBV5-6 and TRBJ2-3; 7 bases line up with TRBD1. This CDR3 contains 14 residues. V gave up 4 bases and J gave up 5 bases; unmatched junction bases: 7. CDR1 and CDR2 from the germline V gene are SGHDT and YYEEEE. CDR3 loop: CASSPGSGGDTQYF. The CDR3 DNA follows: TGTGCCAGCAGCCCGGGGTCAGGGGGAGATACGCAGTATTTT.

At least ten counts were recorded for this clonotype. The chain has TRBV11-2 and TRBJ1-1; D not certain. Germline V gene sequence: CDR1 SGHAT, CDR2 FQNNGV. The germline V and J ends were trimmed by 1 base and 0 bases, with 3 bases remaining between them. This CDR3 comprises 13 residues. The CDR3 nucleotides read TGTGCCAGCAGCTTAGGGGTGAACACTGAAGCTTTCTTT. Translating it yields CASSLGVNTEAFF.